These T cell receptor beta chains were read from a single sample in a study of a mutant IDH1 vaccine in newly diagnosed glioma. Here immunoSEQ multiplex PCR was the method, and the copy in TCRdb shows in-frame clones only, minus some. Among tens of thousands of clones, approximately 88% were seen once, and the ten largest hold about 8.2%. Their cognate antigens are unknown. Sequenced here: PBMCs, sampled from a glioma patient whose treatment included an IDH1 peptide vaccine. These receptor sequences come from a woman between 50 and 59 years old with glioma. CDR3s include the opening cysteine and the closing phenylalanine or tryptophan. A D gene is named only where the DNA matches it firmly. Clone sizes are given selectively: once, few, many, or a class where the clone is expanded.

size,D,V,J,DNA,CDR3
-,TRBD1,TRBV7-3,TRBJ1-1,TGTGCCAGCAGCCCGGGACAGTGGGAGGGGACTGAAGCTTTCTTT,CASSPGQWEGTEAFF
-,-,TRBV4-3,TRBJ1-1,TGCGCCAGCAGCCAAGTACAGGGAGGGATTAGCACTGAAGCTTTCTTT,CASSQVQGGISTEAFF
-,-,TRBV2,TRBJ2-3,TGTGCCAGCAGTGAGGTCGGAACAGATACGCAGTATTTT,CASSEVGTDTQYF
-,-,TRBV27,TRBJ1-5,TGTGCCAGCAGTTTTTTGAATCAGCCCCAGCATTTT,CASSFLNQPQHF
-,-,TRBV28,TRBJ1-2,TGTGCCAGCAGCCAGAGGACAGTGGCGCGCGGCTACACCTTC,CASSQRTVARGYTF
-,TRBD1,TRBV4-1,TRBJ1-4,TGCGCCAGCAGGCACCTGGGACAGGGTAATGAAAAACTGTTTTTT,CASRHLGQGNEKLFF
few,-,TRBV4-3,TRBJ2-6,TGCGCCAGCAGCCAAGATTACAACTCTGGGGCCAACGTCCTGACTTTC,CASSQDYNSGANVLTF
-,-,TRBV29-1,TRBJ2-6,TGCAGCGTCGGTCTCAGCTCTGGGGCCAACGTCCTGACTTTC,CSVGLSSGANVLTF
-,TRBD1,TRBV6-1,TRBJ1-2,TGTGCCAGCAAACAGGGGTTAGGGGCTAACTATGGCTACACCTTC,CASKQGLGANYGYTF
once,TRBD1,TRBV7-8,TRBJ2-5,TGTGCCAGCAGCCGGACAGGGGGCGGGAAGACCCAGTACTTC,CASSRTGGGKTQYF
-,-,TRBV6-5,TRBJ1-6,TGTGCCAGCAGCCGCTCGAGCTCCTATAATTCACCCCTCCACTTT,CASSRSSSYNSPLHF
-,-,TRBV5-3,TRBJ2-6,TGTGCCATCCGAGCGAGGGCCAACGTCCTGACTTTC,CAIRARANVLTF
few,-,TRBV6-5,TRBJ1-1,TGTGCCAGCAGGCCCGGGACAAAGCAGAACACTGAAGCTTTCTTT,CASRPGTKQNTEAFF
-,-,TRBV7-2,TRBJ1-3,TGTGCCAGCAGCTCCTCTCCCGGGACATACTCTGGAAACACCATATATTTT,CASSSSPGTYSGNTIYF
-,-,TRBV2,TRBJ1-5,TGTGCCAGCAGCAGACCCGGGGCTCATCAGCCCCAGCATTTT,CASSRPGAHQPQHF
-,-,TRBV29-1,TRBJ1-2,TGCAGCGTTGAAAGGGGGGCAGGTCGTGGCTACACCTTC,CSVERGAGRGYTF